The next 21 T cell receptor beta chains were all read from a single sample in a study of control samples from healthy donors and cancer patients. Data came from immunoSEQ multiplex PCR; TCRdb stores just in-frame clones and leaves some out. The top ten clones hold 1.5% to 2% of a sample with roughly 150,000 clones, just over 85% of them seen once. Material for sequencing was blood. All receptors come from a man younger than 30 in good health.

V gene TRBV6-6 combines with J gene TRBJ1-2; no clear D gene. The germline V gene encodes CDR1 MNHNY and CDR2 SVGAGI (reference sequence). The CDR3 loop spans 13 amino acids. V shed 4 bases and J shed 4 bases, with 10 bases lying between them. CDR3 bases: TGTGCCAGCAGTTCACTCGAGGGCTATGGCTACACCTTC. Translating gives CASSSLEGYGYTF.

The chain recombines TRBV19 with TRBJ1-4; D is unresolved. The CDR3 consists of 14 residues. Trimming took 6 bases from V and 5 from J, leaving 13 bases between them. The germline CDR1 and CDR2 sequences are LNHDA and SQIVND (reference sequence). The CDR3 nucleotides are TGTGCCAGTAGCCGATATTCCGGAAATGAAAAACTGTTTTTT. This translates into CASSRYSGNEKLFF. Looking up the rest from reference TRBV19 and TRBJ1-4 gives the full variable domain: DGGITQSPKYLFRKEGQNVTLSCEQNLNHDAMYWYRQDPGQGLRLIYYSQIVNDFQKGDIAEGYSVSREKKESFPLTVTSAQKNPTAFYLCASSRYSGNEKLFFGSGTQLSVL.

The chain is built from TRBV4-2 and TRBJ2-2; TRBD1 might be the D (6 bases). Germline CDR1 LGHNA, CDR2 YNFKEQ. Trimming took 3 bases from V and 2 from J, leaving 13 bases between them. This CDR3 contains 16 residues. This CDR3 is CASSHRTAANTGELFF. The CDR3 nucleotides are TGTGCCAGCAGCCACCGGACAGCCGCCAACACCGGGGAGCTGTTTTTT.

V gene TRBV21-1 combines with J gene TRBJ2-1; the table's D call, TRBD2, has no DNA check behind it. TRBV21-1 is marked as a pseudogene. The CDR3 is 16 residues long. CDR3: CASSKEVRGAGREQFF. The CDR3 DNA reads TGTGCCAGCAGCAAAGAGGTGCGGGGGGCTGGCCGTGAGCAGTTCTTC.

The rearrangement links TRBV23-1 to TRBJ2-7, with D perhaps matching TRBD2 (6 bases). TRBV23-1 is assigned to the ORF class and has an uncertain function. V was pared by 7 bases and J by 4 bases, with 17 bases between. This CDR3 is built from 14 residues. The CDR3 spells CASNRRDLYYEQYF. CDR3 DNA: TGCGCCAGCAACCGGAGGGATTTGTATTACGAGCAGTACTTC.

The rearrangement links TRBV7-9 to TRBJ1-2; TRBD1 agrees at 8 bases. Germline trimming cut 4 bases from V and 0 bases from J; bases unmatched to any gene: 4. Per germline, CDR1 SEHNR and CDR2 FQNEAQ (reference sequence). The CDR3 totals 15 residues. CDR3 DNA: TGTGCCAGCAGCTCGGGACAGGCAACTAACTATGGCTACACCTTC. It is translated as CASSSGQATNYGYTF. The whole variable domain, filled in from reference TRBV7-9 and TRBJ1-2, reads DTGVSQNPRHKITKRGQNVTFRCDPISEHNRLYWYRQTLGQGPEFLTYFQNEAQLEKSRLLSDRFSAERPKGSFSTLEIQRTEQGDSAMYLCASSSGQATNYGYTFGSGTRLTVV.

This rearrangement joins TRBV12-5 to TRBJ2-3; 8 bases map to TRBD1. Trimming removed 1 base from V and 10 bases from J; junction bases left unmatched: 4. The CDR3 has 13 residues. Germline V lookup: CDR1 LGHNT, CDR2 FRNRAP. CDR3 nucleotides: TGTGCTAGTGGTTTGGCAGGACAGGGTCCGCAGTATTTT. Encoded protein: CASGLAGQGPQYF.

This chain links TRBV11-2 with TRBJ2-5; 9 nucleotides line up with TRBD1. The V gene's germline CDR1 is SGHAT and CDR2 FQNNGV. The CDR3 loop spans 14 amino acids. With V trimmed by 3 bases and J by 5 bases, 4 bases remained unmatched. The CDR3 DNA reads TGTGCCAGCAGCTTCGACAGGGGGTGGGAGACCCAGTACTTC. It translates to CASSFDRGWETQYF.

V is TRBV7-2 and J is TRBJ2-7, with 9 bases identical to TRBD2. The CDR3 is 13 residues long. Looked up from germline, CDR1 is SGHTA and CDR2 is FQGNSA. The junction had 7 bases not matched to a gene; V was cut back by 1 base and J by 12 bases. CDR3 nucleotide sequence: TGTGCCAGCAGCTTAGGAATAGGGGGACTAGCGTACTTC. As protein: CASSLGIGGLAYF.

The CDR3: CASRTEGAGELFF. CDR3 nucleotide sequence: TGTGCCAGCAGAACCGAGGGGGCCGGGGAGCTGTTTTTT. V and J are TRBV6-6 and TRBJ2-2; D is possibly TRBD1 (6 bases). Trimming cost V 6 bases and J 6 bases, with 11 bases left between them. In germline, CDR1 is MNHNY, CDR2 SVGAGI (reference sequence). The CDR3 is 13 amino acids.

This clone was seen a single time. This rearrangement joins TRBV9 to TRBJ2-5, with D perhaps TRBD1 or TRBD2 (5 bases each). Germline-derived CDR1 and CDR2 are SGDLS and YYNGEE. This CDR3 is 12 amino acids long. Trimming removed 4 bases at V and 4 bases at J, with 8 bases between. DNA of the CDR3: TGTGCCAGCAGCCGTGGGGGAGAGACCCAGTACTTC. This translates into CASSRGGETQYF.

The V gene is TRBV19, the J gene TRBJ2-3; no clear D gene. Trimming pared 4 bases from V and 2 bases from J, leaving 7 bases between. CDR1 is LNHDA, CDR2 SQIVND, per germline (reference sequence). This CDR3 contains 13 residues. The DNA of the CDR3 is TGTGCCAGTAGTACGACTGCCACAGATACGCAGTATTTT. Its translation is CASSTTATDTQYF.

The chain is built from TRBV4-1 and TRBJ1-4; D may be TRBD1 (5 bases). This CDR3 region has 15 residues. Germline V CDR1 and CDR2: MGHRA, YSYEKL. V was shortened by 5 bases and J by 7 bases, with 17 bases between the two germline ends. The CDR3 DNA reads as TGCGCCAGCAGCTTCCGAGGGGCGAGGGGTGAAAAACTGTTTTTT. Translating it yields CASSFRGARGEKLFF.

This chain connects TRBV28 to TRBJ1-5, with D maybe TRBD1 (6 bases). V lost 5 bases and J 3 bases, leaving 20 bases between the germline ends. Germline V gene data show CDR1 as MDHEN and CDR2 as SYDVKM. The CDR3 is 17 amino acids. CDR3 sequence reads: CASSGVGYRVNNQPQHF. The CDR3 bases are TGTGCCAGCAGTGGGGTCGGCTACAGGGTGAACAATCAGCCCCAGCATTTT.

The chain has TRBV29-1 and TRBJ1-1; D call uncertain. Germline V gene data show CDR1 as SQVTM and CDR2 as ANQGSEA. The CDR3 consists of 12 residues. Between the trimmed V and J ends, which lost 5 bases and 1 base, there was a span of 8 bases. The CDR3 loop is CSVPGPNTEAFF. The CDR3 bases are TGCAGCGTTCCGGGCCCGAACACTGAAGCTTTCTTT.

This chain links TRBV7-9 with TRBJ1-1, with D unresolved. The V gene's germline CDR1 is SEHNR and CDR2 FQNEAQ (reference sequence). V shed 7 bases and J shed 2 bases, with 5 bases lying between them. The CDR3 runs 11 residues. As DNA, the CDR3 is TGTGCCAGCATCCCAAACACTGAAGCTTTCTTT. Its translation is CASIPNTEAFF.

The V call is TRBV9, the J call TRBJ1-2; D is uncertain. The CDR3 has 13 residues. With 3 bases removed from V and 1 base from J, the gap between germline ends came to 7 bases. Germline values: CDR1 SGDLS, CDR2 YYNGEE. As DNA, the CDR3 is TGTGCCAGCAGCGATAGATATAACTATGGCTACACCTTC. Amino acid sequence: CASSDRYNYGYTF.

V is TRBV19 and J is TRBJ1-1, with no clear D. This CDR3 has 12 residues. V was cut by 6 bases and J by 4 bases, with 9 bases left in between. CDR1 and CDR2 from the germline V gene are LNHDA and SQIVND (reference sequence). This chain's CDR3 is CASRTHRTEAFF. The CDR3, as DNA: TGTGCCAGTAGAACTCACCGCACTGAAGCTTTCTTT. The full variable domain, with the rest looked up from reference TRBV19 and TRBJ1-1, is DGGITQSPKYLFRKEGQNVTLSCEQNLNHDAMYWYRQDPGQGLRLIYYSQIVNDFQKGDIAEGYSVSREKKESFPLTVTSAQKNPTAFYLCASRTHRTEAFFGQGTRLTVV.

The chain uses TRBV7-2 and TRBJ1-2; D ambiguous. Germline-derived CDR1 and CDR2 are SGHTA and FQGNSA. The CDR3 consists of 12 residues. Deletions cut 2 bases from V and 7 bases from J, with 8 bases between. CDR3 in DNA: TGTGCCAGCAGCTTAAGCGTCGGTGGCTACACCTTC. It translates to CASSLSVGGYTF. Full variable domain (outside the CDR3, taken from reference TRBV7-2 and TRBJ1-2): GAGVSQSPSNKVTEKGKDVELRCDPISGHTALYWYRQSLGQGLEFLIYFQGNSAPDKSGLPSDRFSAERTGGSVSTLTIQRTQQEDSAVYLCASSLSVGGYTFGSGTRLTVV.

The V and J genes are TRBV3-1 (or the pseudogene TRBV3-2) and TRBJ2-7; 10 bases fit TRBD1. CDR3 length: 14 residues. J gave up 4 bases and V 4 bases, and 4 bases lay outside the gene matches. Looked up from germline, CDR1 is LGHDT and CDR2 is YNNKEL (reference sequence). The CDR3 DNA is TGTGCCAGCAGCCCATGGGGACAGGGGTACGAGCAGTACTTC. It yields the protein CASSPWGQGYEQYF.

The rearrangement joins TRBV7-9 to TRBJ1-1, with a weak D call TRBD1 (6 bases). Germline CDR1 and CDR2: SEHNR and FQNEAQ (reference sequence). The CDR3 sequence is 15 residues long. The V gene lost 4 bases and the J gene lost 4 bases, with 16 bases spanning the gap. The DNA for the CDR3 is TGTGCCAGCAGCTCTGACGTACAGGGCGGCACTGAAGCTTTCTTT. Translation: CASSSDVQGGTEAFF.